The source of this T cell receptor beta chain is a study of OX40 agonist ivuxolimab in advanced cancers. Study-wide context: The patients received agonistic anti-OX40 (CD134) antibody ivuxolimab.

Germline-derived CDR1 and CDR2 are MNHEY and SMNVEV (reference sequence). CDR3 length: 13 amino acids. Trimming left V 1 base short and J 3 bases short, with 7 bases between. The protocol was immunoSEQ multiplex PCR, while the TCRdb copy is restricted to in-frame clones and leaves out a portion. The sample contains about 77,000 clones, more than 70% of which appear only once. The genes are TRBV27 and TRBJ2-7; D gene uncertain. The sequence derives from an adult with an advanced solid tumor such as melanoma, head and neck, liver or kidney cancer. The sample was CD4+ or CD8+ T cells sorted from blood, taken in a trial of the OX40 agonist ivuxolimab. The CDR3 spells CASSLYLHYEQYF. The CDR3 DNA follows: TGTGCCAGCAGTTTATATCTCCACTACGAGCAGTACTTC.